A single sample is the source of the 3 T cell receptor beta chains below, sequenced in a study of blood T cell repertoires in COVID-19. The method was immunoSEQ multiplex PCR; TCRdb's version includes in-frame clones alone and lacks a portion of them. The repertoire holds about 150,000 clones, with roughly 90% as singletons. The specimen was peripheral blood. The receptors derive from a human donor in a cohort sampled during active COVID-19.

V gene TRBV27 combines with J gene TRBJ1-3; tentatively, D is TRBD1 (6 bases). Trimming left V 5 bases short and J 3 bases short, with 20 bases between. Germline lookup yields CDR1 MNHEY and CDR2 SMNVEV (reference sequence). The CDR3 sequence is 17 residues long. CDR3 residues: CASSGRTVYVLGNTIYF. In DNA, the CDR3 is TGTGCCAGCAGTGGTCGGACAGTTTATGTACTTGGAAACACCATATATTTT.

CDR3 protein: CSASGTGELFF. CDR3 sequence (DNA): TGCAGTGCTAGCGGCACCGGGGAGCTGTTTTTT. The chain has TRBV20-1 and TRBJ2-2; D is undetermined. Trimming removed 3 bases from V and 4 bases from J, with 3 bases in between. The V gene's germline CDR1 is DFQATT and CDR2 SNEGSKA (reference sequence). The CDR3 totals 11 residues.

The chain links TRBV6-5 to TRBJ1-1; the D is unclear. Germline CDR1 is MNHEY and CDR2 is SVGAGI. V lost 6 bases, J lost 4 bases, and 12 bases lay in between. The CDR3 totals 13 residues. Written as DNA, the CDR3 is TGTGCCAGCAGAATCCCCCGGGGCACTGAAGCTTTCTTT. Translating it yields CASRIPRGTEAFF.